This T cell receptor beta chain was obtained from a study of CXCR3-negative and CXCR3-positive naive CD8 T cells. Study-wide results and limits: More hydrophobic TRB CDR3s occurred in CXCR3-positive than in CXCR3-negative naive cells. The authors found comparable surface CD5 between naive subsets and inferred TCR strength from TRB CDR3 properties.

This CDR3 spans 18 amino acids. CDR1 is LNHNV and CDR2 is YYDKDF in the germline V gene (reference sequence). A word on this clonotype: Its antigen is as yet unknown.

CD45RO-CCR7+CD27+CD95- cells counted as naive CD8+ T cells. Carrying UMI labels, the TRB cDNA libraries were prepared through 5' RACE. Each CDR3 protein gets one entry in TCRdb, which reprocessed the 5' RACE reads and gives no DNA. The table for this sample gives thousands of distinct CDR3 sequences. The TCR was taken from a human donor in good health. Some clones in this sample may be carry-over from other donors' samples. J is TRBJ2-5 and V is TRBV15; without DNA, the TCRdb call of TRBD2 cannot be checked. The specimen sequenced was naive CXCR3- CD8+ T cells from blood. As to subset: CD45RO-CCR7+CD27+CD95- naive CD8+ T cells lacking CXCR3 (TNR3-). This CDR3 is CATSRGILSGLAGETQYF.